This T cell receptor beta chain was recorded in a study of blood T cell repertoires in COVID-19. Turning to the study itself: Donors in the United States, Italy and Spain gave samples during acute or convalescent COVID-19. The cDNA or gDNA used as material had been derived from T cells, B-cell-depleted T cells, or PBMCs.

This CDR3 comprises 15 residues. V shed 6 bases and J shed 4 bases, with 19 bases lying between them. Germline-derived CDR1 and CDR2 are MNHEY and SVGEGT. In its sample, this clone was seen once. In the authors' methods: Amplified reference gene primers provided the basis for estimating nucleated cell counts. This table comes from immunoSEQ multiplex PCR, and its TCRdb copy is limited to in-frame clones, with some not included. That table is the source of V, J and clone size, and D and trimming were worked out from the DNA. This table has about 140,000 clones, under 80% appearing once. The source material was peripheral blood. The sequence was collected from a man aged 80 or over with acute or convalescent COVID-19. The rearrangement joins TRBV6-2 or TRBV6-3 to TRBJ2-7; D is undetermined. The CDR3 here is CASSSPSLKLYEQYF. As DNA, the CDR3 is TGTGCCAGCAGCTCCCCGTCCTTAAAACTATACGAGCAGTACTTC.